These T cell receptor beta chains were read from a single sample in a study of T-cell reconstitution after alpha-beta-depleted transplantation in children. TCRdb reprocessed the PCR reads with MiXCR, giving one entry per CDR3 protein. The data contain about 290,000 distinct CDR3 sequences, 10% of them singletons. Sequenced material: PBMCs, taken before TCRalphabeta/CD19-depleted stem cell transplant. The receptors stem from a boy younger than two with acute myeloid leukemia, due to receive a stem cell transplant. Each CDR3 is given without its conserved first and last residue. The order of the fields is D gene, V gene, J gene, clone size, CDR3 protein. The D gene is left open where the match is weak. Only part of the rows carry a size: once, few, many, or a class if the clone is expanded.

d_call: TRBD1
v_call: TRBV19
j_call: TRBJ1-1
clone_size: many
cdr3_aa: ASRDSEAF

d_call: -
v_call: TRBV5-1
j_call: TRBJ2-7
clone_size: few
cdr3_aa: ASSLEPYYEQY

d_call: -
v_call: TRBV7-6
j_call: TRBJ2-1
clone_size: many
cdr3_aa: ASSFGQYNEQF

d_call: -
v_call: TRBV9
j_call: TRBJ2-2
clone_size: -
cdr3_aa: ASSTGGQGGRTGELF

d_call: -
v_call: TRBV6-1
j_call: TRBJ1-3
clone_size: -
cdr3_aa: ASSVRRIGNTIY

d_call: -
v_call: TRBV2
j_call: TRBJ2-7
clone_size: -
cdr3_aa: ASSRWAYDQY

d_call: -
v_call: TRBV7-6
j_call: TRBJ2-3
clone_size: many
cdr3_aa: ASSLATTYLTDTQY

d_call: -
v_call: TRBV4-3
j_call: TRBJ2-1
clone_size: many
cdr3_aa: ASSQSDGSSYNEQF

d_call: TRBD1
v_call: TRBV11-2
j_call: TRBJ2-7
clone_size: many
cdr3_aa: ASSLAGQASYEQY

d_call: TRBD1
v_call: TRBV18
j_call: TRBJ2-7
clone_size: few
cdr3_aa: ASSPKDRIAYEQY

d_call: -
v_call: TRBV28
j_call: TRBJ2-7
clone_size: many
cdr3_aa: ASTPRGVHEQY

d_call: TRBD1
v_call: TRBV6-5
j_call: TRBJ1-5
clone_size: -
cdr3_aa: ASSTQDRLYSNQPQH

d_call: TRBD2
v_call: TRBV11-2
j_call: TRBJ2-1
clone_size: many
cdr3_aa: ASSLDGLAVFSYNEQF

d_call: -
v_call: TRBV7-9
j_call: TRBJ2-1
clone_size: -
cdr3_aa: ASSLPGEIYNEQF

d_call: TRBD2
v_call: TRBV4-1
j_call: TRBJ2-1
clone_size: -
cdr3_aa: ASSRTLAGGNNEQF

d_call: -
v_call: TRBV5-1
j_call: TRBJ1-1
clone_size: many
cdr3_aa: ASSFDDTEAF

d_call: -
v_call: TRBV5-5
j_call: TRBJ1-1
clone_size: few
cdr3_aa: ASSFSGPEAF

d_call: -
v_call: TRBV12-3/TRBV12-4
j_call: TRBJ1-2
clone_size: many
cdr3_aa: ASSLHGYT

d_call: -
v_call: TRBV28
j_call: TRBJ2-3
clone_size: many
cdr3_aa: ASSSVGTDTQY

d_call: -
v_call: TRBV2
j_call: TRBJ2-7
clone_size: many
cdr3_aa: ASSEGPTAINTYEQY

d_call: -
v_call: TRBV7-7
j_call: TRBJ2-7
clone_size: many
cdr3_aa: ASSLALSEEQY

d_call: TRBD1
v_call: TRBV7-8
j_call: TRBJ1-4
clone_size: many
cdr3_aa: ASSSVGTGFEKLF

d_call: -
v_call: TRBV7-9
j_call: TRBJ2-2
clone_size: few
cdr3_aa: ASSLHGGTGELF

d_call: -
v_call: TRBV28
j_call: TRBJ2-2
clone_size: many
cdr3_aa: ASSVTANTGELF

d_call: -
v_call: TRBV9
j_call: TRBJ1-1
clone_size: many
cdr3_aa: ASSVGQVNTEAF

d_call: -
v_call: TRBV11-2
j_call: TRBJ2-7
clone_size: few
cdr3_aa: ASSFFFEGGPGSYEQY

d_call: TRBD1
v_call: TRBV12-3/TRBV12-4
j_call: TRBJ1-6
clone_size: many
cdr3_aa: ASSFITGTAFFQPLH

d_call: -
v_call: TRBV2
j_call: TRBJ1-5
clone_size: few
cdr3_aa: ASRPTGLMTQH

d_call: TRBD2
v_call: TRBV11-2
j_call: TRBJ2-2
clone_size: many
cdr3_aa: ASSTRMTSVGTGELF

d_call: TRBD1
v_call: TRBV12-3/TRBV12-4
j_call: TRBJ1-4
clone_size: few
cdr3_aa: ASSPRTGTEKLF

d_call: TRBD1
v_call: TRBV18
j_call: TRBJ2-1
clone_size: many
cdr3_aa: ASSPPTGADEQF

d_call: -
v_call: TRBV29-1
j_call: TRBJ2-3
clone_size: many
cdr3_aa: SVDADTQY

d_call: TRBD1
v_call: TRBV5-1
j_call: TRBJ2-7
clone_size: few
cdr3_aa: ASSLKGRQGAGEQY

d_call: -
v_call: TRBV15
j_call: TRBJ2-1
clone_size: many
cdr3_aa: ATSPLNSYNEQF

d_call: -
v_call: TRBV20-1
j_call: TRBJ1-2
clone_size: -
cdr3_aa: SARVRGLEGYT

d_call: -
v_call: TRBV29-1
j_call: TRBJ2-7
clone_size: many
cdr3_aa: SARDQSNYEQY

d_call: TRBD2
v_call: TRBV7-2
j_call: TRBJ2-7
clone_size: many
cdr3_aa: ASSSRAGGSSYEQY

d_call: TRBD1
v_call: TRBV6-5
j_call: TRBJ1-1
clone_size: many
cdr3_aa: ASSPQGENTEAF

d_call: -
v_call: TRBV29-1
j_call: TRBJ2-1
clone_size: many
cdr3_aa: SVDGYNEQF

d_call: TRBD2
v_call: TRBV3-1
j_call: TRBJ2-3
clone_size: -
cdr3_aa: ASSQASGRNPDTQY

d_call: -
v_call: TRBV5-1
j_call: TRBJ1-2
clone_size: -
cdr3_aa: ASSFRRDMEGYT

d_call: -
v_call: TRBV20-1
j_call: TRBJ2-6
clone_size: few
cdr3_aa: SARDLGANVLT

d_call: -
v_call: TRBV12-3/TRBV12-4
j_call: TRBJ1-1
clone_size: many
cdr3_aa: ASRMGVRGAF

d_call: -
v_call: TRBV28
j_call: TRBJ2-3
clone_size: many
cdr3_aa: ASNTGICTDTQY

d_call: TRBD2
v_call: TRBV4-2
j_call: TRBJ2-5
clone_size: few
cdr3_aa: ASSQDRASGGRRETQY

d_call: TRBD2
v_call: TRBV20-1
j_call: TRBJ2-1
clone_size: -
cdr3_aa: SVPGLASYNQQF